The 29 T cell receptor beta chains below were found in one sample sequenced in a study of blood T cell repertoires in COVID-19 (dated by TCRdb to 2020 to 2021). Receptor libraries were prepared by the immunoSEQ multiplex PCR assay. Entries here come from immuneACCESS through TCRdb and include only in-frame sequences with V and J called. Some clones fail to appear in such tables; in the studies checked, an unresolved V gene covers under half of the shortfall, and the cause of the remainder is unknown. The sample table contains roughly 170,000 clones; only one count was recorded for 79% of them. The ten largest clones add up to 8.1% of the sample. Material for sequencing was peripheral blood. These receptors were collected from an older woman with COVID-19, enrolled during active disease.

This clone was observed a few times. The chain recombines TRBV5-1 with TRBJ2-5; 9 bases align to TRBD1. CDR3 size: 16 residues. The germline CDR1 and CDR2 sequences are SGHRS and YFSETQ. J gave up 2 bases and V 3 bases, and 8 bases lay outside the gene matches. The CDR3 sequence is CASSWGQGLTQETQYF. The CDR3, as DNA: TGCGCCAGCAGCTGGGGACAGGGCCTGACACAAGAGACCCAGTACTTC.

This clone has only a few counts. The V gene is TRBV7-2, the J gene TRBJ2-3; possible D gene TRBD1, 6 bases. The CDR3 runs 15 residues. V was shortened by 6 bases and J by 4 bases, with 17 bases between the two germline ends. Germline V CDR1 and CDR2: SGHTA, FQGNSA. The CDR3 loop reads CASSQIAGAADTQYF. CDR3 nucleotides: TGTGCCAGCAGTCAGATAGCAGGGGCGGCAGATACGCAGTATTTT.

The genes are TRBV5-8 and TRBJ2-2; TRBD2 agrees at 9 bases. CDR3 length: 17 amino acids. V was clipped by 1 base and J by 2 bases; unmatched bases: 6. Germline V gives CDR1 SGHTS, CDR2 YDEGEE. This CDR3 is CASSLSQLAGNTGELFF. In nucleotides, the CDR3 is TGTGCCAGCAGCTTGAGTCAACTAGCGGGTAACACCGGGGAGCTGTTTTTT.

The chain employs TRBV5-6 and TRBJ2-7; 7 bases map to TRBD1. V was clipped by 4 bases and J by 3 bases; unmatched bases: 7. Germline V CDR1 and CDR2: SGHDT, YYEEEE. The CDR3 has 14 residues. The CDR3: CASSLGTVYYEQYV. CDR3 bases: TGTGCCAGCAGCCTCGGGACAGTTTACTACGAGCAGTACGTC.

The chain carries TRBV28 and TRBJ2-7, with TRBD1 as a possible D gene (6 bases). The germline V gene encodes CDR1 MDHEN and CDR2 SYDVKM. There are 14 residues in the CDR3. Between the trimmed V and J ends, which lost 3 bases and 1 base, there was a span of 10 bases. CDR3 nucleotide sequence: TGTGCCAGCAGTTTCGGGACACAATCCTACGAGCAGTACTTC. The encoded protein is CASSFGTQSYEQYF.

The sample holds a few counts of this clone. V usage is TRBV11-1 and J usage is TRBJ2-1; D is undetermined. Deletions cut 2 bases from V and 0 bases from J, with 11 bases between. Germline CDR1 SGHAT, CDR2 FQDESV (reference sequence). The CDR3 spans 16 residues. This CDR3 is CASSLTVKSSYNEQFF. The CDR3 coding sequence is TGTGCCAGCAGCTTAACCGTAAAGAGCTCCTACAATGAGCAGTTCTTC.

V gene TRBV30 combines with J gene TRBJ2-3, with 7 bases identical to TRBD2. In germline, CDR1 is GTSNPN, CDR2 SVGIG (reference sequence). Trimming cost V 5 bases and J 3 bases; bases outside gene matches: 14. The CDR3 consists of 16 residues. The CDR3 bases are TGTGCCTGGGGTATCGGGATCTCGGGAGGTACAGATACGCAGTATTTT. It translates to CAWGIGISGGTDTQYF.

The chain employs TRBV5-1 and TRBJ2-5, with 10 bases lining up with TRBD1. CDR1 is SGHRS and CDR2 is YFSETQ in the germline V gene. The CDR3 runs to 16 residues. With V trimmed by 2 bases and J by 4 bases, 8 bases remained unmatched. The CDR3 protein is CASSLGDRGRVETQYF. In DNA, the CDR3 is TGCGCCAGCAGCTTAGGAGACAGGGGGCGCGTAGAGACCCAGTACTTC.

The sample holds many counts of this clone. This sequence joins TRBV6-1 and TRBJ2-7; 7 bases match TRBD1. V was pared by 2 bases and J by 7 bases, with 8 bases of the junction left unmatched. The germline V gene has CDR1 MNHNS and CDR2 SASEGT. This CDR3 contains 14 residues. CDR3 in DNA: TGTGCCAGCAGTGAAAGCCAGGGGGTTGGGGAGCAGTACGTC. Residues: CASSESQGVGEQYV.

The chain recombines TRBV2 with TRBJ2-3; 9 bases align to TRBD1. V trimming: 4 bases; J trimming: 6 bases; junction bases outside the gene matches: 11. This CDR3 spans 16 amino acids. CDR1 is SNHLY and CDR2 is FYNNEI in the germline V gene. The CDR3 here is CASSGGQGSRVDTQYF. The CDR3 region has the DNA TGTGCCAGCAGTGGGGGACAGGGATCCCGCGTGGATACGCAGTATTTT.

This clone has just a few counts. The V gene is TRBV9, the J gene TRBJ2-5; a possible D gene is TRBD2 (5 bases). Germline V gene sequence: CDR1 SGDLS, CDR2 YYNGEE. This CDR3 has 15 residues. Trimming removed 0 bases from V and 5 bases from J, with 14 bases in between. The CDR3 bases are TGTGCCAGCAGCGTAGGGGGTAAGAGGGTCGAGACCCAGTACTTC. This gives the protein CASSVGGKRVETQYF. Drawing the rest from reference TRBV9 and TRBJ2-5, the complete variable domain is DSGVTQTPKHLITATGQRVTLRCSPRSGDLSVYWYQQSLDQGLQFLIQYYNGEERAKGNILERFSAQQFPDLHSELNLSSLELGDSALYFCASSVGGKRVETQYFGPGTRLLVL.

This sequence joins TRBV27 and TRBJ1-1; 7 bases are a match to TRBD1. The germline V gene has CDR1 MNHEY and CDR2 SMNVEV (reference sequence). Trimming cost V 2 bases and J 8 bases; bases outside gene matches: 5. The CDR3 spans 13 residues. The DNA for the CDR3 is TGTGCCAGCAGTTTAGCCACACAGGGGGAAGCTTTCTTT. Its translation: CASSLATQGEAFF.

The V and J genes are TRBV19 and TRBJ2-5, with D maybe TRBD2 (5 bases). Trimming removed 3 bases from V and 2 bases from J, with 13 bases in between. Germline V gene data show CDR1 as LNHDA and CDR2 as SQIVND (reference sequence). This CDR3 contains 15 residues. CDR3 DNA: TGTGCCAGTAGTATTAGCGCAGGCCTACAAGAGACCCAGTACTTC. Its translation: CASSISAGLQETQYF.

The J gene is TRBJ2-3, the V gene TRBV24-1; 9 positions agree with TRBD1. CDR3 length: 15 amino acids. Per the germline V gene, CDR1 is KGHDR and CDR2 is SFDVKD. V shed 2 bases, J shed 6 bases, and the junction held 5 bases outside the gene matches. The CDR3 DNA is TGTGCCACCAGTGATTACAGGGGGCCCCAGGATACGCAGTATTTT. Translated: CATSDYRGPQDTQYF.

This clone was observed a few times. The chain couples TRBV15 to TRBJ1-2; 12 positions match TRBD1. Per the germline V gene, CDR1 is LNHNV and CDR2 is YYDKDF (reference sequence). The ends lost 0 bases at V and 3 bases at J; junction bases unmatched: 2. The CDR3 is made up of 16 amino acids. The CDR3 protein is CATSRDWDRGHYGYTF. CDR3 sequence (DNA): TGTGCCACCAGCAGAGATTGGGACAGGGGGCACTATGGCTACACCTTC.

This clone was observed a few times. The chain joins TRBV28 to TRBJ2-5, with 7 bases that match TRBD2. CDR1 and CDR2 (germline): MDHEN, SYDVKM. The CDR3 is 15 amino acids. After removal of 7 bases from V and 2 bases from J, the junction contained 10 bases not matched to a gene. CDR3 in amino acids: CASMQGLIKQETQYF. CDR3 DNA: TGTGCCAGCATGCAGGGACTAATAAAGCAAGAGACCCAGTACTTC. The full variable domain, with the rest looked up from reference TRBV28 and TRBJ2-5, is DVKVTQSSRYLVKRTGEKVFLECVQDMDHENMFWYRQDPGLGLRLIYFSYDVKMKEKGDIPEGYSVSREKKERFSLILESASTNQTSMYLCASMQGLIKQETQYFGPGTRLLVL.

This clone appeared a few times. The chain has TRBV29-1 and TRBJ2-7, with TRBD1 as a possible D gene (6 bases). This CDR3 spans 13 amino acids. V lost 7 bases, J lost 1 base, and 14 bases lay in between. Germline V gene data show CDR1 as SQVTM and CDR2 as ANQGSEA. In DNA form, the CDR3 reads TGCAGCGCTCGGGACACAGCTTCCTACGAGCAGTACTTC. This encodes CSARDTASYEQYF.

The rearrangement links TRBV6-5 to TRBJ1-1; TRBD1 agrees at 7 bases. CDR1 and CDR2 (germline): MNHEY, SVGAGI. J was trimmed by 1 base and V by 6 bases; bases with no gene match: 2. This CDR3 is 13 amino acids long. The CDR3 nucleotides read TGTGCCAGCAGGTGGACAGGGAACACTGAAGCTTTCTTT. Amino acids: CASRWTGNTEAFF.

The CDR3 protein is CASHEAGGRYEQFF. The CDR3 DNA reads as TGTGCCTCCCATGAGGCAGGGGGTCGGTATGAGCAGTTCTTC. The V gene is TRBV27, the J gene TRBJ2-1; 7 positions match TRBD1. The CDR3 consists of 14 residues. Germline V gene lookup returns CDR1 MNHEY and CDR2 SMNVEV (reference sequence). V dropped 11 bases and J dropped 8; count of bases not matched to a gene: 15.

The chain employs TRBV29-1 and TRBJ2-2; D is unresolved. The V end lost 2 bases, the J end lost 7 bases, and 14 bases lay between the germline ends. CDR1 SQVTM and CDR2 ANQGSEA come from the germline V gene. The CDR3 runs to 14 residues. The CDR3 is CSVERAPSGGELFF. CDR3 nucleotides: TGCAGCGTTGAAAGAGCCCCCTCGGGCGGGGAGCTGTTTTTT.

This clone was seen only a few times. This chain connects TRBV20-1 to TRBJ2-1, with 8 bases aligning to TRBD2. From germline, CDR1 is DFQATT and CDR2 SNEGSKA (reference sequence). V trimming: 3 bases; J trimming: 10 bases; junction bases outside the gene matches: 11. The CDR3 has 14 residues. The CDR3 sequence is CSASGVAGPGEQFF. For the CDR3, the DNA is TGCAGTGCTAGTGGGGTAGCGGGGCCCGGGGAGCAGTTCTTC.

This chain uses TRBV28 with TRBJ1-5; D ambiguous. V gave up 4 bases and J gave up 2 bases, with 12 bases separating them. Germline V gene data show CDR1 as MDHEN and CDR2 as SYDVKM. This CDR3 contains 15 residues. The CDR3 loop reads CASSWTRNGNQPQHF. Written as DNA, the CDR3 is TGTGCCAGCAGTTGGACTAGGAATGGCAATCAGCCCCAGCATTTT.

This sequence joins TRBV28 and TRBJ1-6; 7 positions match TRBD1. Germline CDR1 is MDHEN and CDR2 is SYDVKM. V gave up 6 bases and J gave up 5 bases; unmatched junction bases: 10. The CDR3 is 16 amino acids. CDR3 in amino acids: CASRRTSGQNNSPLHF. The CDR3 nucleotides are TGTGCCAGCAGACGTACCTCGGGACAGAATAATTCACCCCTCCACTTT.

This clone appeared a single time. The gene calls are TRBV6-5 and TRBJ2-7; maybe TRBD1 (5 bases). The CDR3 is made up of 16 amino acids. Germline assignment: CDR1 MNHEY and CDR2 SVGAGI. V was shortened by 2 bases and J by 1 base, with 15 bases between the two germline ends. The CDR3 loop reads CASSYLGDSRSYEQYF. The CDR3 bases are TGTGCCAGCAGTTACCTAGGGGATAGTCGTTCCTACGAGCAGTACTTC.

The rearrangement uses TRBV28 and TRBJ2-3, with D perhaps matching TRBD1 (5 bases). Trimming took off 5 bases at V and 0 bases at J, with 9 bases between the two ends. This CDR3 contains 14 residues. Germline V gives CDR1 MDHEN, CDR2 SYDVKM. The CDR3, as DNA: TGTGCCAGCAGTACCGACAGTAGCACAGATACGCAGTATTTT. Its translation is CASSTDSSTDTQYF.

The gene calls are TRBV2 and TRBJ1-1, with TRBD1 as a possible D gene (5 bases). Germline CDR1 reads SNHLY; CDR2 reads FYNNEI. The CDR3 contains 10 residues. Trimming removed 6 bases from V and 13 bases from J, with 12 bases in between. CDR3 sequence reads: CASSALRGFF. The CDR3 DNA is TGTGCCAGCAGCGCCCTAAGGGGTTTCTTT. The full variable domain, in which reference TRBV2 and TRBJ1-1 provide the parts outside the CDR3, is EPEVTQTPSHQVTQMGQEVILRCVPISNHLYFYWYRQILGQKVEFLVSFYNNEISEKSEIFDDQFSVERPDGSNFTLKIRSTKLEDSAMYFCASSALRGFFGQGTRLTVV.

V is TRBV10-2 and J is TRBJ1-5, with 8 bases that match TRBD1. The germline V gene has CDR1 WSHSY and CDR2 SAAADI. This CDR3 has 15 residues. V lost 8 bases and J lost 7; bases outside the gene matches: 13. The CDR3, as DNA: TGCGCCAGCCGAGGGGCAGGGGGCCCGAAACAGCCCCAGCATTTT. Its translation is CASRGAGGPKQPQHF.

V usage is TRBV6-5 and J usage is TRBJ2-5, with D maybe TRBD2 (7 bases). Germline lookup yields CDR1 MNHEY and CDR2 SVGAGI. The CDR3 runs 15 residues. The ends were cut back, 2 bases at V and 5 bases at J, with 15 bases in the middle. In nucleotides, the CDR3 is TGTGCCAGCAGTTACGAGGCGGGGGCACATGAGACCCAGTACTTC. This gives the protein CASSYEAGAHETQYF.

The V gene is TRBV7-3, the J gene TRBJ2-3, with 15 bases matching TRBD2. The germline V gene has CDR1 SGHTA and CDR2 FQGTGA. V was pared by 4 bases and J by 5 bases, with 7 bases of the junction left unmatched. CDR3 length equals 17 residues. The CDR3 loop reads CASSYKGLAGGGDTQYF. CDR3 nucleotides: TGTGCCAGCAGCTACAAGGGACTAGCGGGAGGTGGAGATACGCAGTATTTT.